These 2 T cell receptor beta chains came from one sample sequenced in a study of Tregs in tolerant kidney transplant recipients. Related graft donors supplied nonmyeloablative bone marrow transplants, and mixed chimerism was transient. The table came from immunoSEQ multiplex PCR; TCRdb's copy has only in-frame clones and leaves some out. Recorded here are about 23,000 clones; the top ten clones represent approximately 3.7%. Material: CD4+ T cells from blood (PBMCs), obtained 6 months after the transplant. All receptors derive from a human patient who received a combined kidney and bone marrow transplant. Some T cells may be supplied by the graft donor.

With regard to this clone: The read terminates 3 residues ahead of where the CDR3 ends, so the germline J gene completes it. This chain connects TRBV24-1 to TRBJ2-7; 7 bases map to TRBD2. After removal of 4 bases from V and 3 bases from J, the junction contained 5 bases not matched to a gene. Per the germline V gene, CDR1 is KGHDR and CDR2 is SFDVKD. The CDR3 has 14 residues. The CDR3: CATSDPGLGYEQYF. The covered CDR3 bases are TGTGCCACCAGTGACCCCGGACTAGGCTACGAG.

Turning to this clone: The read falls 3 residues short of the CDR3 end, and the missing part is taken from the germline J gene. The chain employs TRBV4-1 and TRBJ2-7, with 7 nucleotides matching TRBD2. V was clipped by 0 bases and J by 3 bases; unmatched bases: 14. Germline V gives CDR1 MGHRA, CDR2 YSYEKL. This CDR3 has 18 residues. CDR3 residues: CASSQDRLVGLPFYEQYF. Incomplete CDR3 DNA: TGCGCCAGCAGCCAAGATCGTTTGGTGGGACTACCCTTCTACGAG.